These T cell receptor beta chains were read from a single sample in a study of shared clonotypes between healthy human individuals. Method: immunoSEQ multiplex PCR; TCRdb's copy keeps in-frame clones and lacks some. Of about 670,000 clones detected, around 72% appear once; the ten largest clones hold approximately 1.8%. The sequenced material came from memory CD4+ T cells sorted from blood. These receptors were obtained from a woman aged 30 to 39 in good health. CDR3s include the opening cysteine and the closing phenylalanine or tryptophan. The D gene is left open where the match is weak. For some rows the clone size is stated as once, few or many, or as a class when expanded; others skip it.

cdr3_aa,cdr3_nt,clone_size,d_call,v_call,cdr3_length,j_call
CASSTLGILGSGANVLTF,TGTGCCAGCTCAACTCTGGGTATACTGGGCTCTGGGGCCAACGTCCTGACTTTC,.,.,TRBV18,18,TRBJ2-6
CASSLISANQETQYF,TGTGCCAGCAGTTTAATATCGGCCAACCAAGAGACCCAGTACTTC,.,.,TRBV27,15,TRBJ2-5
CASSLKERGIQYF,TGCGCCAGCAGCTTGAAGGAACGTGGCATTCAGTACTTC,.,.,TRBV5-1,13,TRBJ2-4
CASGGRVGEQYF,TGTGCCAGCGGAGGGCGAGTGGGGGAGCAGTACTTC,.,.,TRBV11-2,12,TRBJ2-7
CASSEKTDYGYTF,TGCGCCAGCAGTGAGAAAACAGACTATGGCTACACCTTC,few,.,TRBV10-2,13,TRBJ1-2
CASSLVSLAYNEQFF,TGTGCCAGCAGCTTGGTTAGCTTGGCCTACAATGAGCAGTTCTTC,.,.,TRBV5-6,15,TRBJ2-1
CATSRVLGSNYGYTF,TGTGCCACCAGCAGAGTTTTGGGCAGTAACTATGGCTACACCTTC,once,.,TRBV15,15,TRBJ1-2
CASSSGQHSYEQYF,TGTGCCAGCAGCTCGGGACAGCACTCCTACGAGCAGTACTTC,.,TRBD1,TRBV4-2,14,TRBJ2-7
CASSSSGTKGVTQYF,TGTGCCAGCAGTTCCAGCGGGACTAAAGGGGTTACGCAGTATTTT,.,TRBD2,TRBV28,15,TRBJ2-3
CASSYGHPNQPQHF,TGTGCCAGCAGTTACGGACACCCTAATCAGCCCCAGCATTTT,once,.,TRBV6-5,14,TRBJ1-5
CASSDLPGNYGYTF,TGTGCCAGCAGTGATCTCCCAGGCAACTATGGCTACACCTTC,.,.,TRBV2,14,TRBJ1-2
CASSVGSSDRGREKLFF,TGTGCCAGCAGCGTAGGGTCATCGGACAGGGGGCGCGAAAAACTGTTTTTT,.,TRBD1,TRBV9,17,TRBJ1-4
CASSLGVTGELFF,TGTGCCAGCAGCTTAGGAGTAACCGGGGAGCTGTTTTTT,.,.,TRBV11-2,13,TRBJ2-2
CASSLWGQGPYNEQFF,TGTGCCAGCAGTTTATGGGGGCAGGGACCCTACAATGAGCAGTTCTTC,.,.,TRBV28,16,TRBJ2-1
CASSLAPHPDTQYF,TGCGCCAGCAGCTTAGCCCCGCATCCAGATACGCAGTATTTT,.,.,TRBV5-1,14,TRBJ2-3